This T cell receptor (beta chain) was retrieved from a study of graft-versus-host responses after intestinal transplantation. TCRdb's table, derived via immunoSEQ multiplex PCR, lists solely in-frame clones and lacks some. This table holds approximately 75,000 clones, around 91% found once. The CDR3 consists of 18 residues. Trimming stripped 3 bases from V and 3 bases from J, with 20 bases between. Germline V gives CDR1 SGHTA, CDR2 FQGNSA. Remarks on this clone: Its antigen remains unidentified.

The sample was unstimulated CD8+ T cells sorted from spleen or lymph node cells, taken before transplant. The gene calls are TRBV7-2 and TRBJ2-2; D may be TRBD2 (7 bases). The receptor was derived from a human donor who was the organ donor for an intestinal transplant. CDR3 coding DNA: TGTGCCAGCAGCTTTATTGGCGGGGGCGCCCCGGACACCGGGGAGCTGTTTTTT. Amino acids: CASSFIGGGAPDTGELFF.